These 7 T cell receptor beta chains share one sample of origin, sequenced in a study of T cell repertoires in cytomegalovirus infection. Each CDR3 protein is one row after TCRdb ran MiXCR on the reads. The sample records fewer than 550,000 distinct CDR3 sequences, 26% being singletons. Sequencing was carried out using PBMCs. The receptor set was obtained from a human donor in good health (CMV status not recorded). Some clones in this sample may be carry-over from other donors' samples.

This clonotype was detected a few times. The rearrangement uses TRBV28 and TRBJ2-1; 8 nucleotides align to TRBD2. The J segment lost 9 bases and the V segment lost 7 bases, leaving 14 bases of the junction unmatched. Germline V gives CDR1 MDHEN, CDR2 SYDVKM. The CDR3 covers 15 residues. The CDR3 DNA is TGTGCCAGCACCCAAGCGGGAGTTGTCAATACTGAGCAGTTCTTC. Encoded protein: CASTQAGVVNTEQFF.

The rearrangement links TRBV7-2 to TRBJ2-5, with 12 bases that match TRBD2. CDR1 is SGHTA, CDR2 FQGNSA, per germline. The CDR3 is made up of 16 amino acids. The V and J ends lost 5 bases and 9 bases, in that order; junction bases with no gene match: 13. CDR3 loop: CASSPYGLAGRGPQYF. CDR3 in DNA: TGTGCCAGCAGCCCCTACGGACTAGCGGGAAGAGGGCCCCAGTACTTC.

This clonotype was found a few times. The chain recombines TRBV6-5 with TRBJ2-7, with D unclear. This CDR3 has 15 residues. Germline V CDR1 and CDR2: MNHEY, SVGAGI. V lost 0 bases to trimming and J lost 3 bases, with 12 bases between them. The CDR3 protein is CASSYSKGGVYEQYF. In DNA, the CDR3 is TGTGCCAGCAGTTACTCGAAGGGCGGCGTCTACGAGCAGTACTTC.

There are a few counts of this clonotype. V is TRBV19 and J is TRBJ1-5; no firm D call. The germline V gene encodes CDR1 LNHDA and CDR2 SQIVND (reference sequence). This CDR3 region has 15 residues. V shed 5 bases and J shed 0 bases, with 11 bases lying between them. The CDR3, as DNA: TGTGCCAGTAGTTCTGACGGAATTAGCAATCAGCCCCAGCATTTT. As protein: CASSSDGISNQPQHF.

This clonotype has a count of ten or more. The gene calls are TRBV7-2 and TRBJ2-5; the match to TRBD1 covers 8 bases. From germline, CDR1 is SGHTA and CDR2 FQGNSA. V gave up 4 bases and J gave up 5 bases; unmatched junction bases: 6. The CDR3 is 14 residues long. The CDR3 sequence: CASSSGQGHETQYF. CDR3 coding DNA: TGTGCCAGCAGCTCAGGACAGGGCCACGAGACCCAGTACTTC. The whole variable domain, filled in from reference TRBV7-2 and TRBJ2-5, reads GAGVSQSPSNKVTEKGKDVELRCDPISGHTALYWYRQSLGQGLEFLIYFQGNSAPDKSGLPSDRFSAERTGGSVSTLTIQRTQQEDSAVYLCASSSGQGHETQYFGPGTRLLVL.

This clonotype showed up just a few times. The chain is built from TRBV6-2 or TRBV6-3 and TRBJ1-2, with TRBD1 matching 7 bases. The CDR3 sequence is 16 residues long. The V segment lost 0 bases and the J segment 4 bases; nucleotides outside the gene matches: 8. The germline gives CDR1 MNHEY, CDR2 SVGEGT. DNA for the CDR3: TGTGCCAGCAGTTACTCGAATGCGGGACAGCCCTATGGCTACACCTTC. Translated: CASSYSNAGQPYGYTF.

As concerns this clonotype: A much larger clone lies a single base off, so this may be a read error. The conserved phenylalanine or tryptophan normally closing the CDR3 is absent here, so this likely arose from a read error. CDR3 region: CASSLSRAEAFC. Written as DNA, the CDR3 is TGTGCCAGCAGCCTTTCCAGGGCTGAAGCTTTCTGT. The genes are TRBV7-2 and TRBJ1-1; perhaps TRBD1 as D (5 bases). Trimming shortened V by 5 bases and J by 6 bases, and 10 bases separated the two germline ends. CDR1 is SGHTA and CDR2 is FQGNSA in the germline V gene. The CDR3 covers 12 residues.